The 31 T cell receptor beta chains below were found in one sample sequenced in a study of neurological immune-mediated disorders. TCRdb reprocessed the 5' RACE reads with MiXCR, giving one entry per CDR3 protein. The sample has roughly 27,000 distinct CDR3 sequences; around a fifth are singletons. The sequenced sample was PBMCs. The receptors were sampled from a woman aged 55-70 years in good health.

This clonotype was picked up many times. This CDR3 is CASSPRQGSYGYTF. CDR3 in DNA: TGTGCCAGCAGCCCTCGACAGGGGAGCTATGGCTACACCTTC. V and J are TRBV3-1 and TRBJ1-2; 8 positions agree with TRBD1. The CDR3 has 14 residues. Trimming cost V 4 bases and J 4 bases; bases outside gene matches: 5. The germline CDR1 and CDR2 sequences are LGHDT and YNNKEL (reference sequence).

This clonotype was seen many times. The chain carries TRBV6-1 and TRBJ2-4, with D possibly matching TRBD2 (6 bases). Trimming removed 4 bases at V and 6 bases at J, with 22 bases between. This CDR3 spans 17 amino acids. Germline loops: CDR1 MNHNS, CDR2 SASEGT. CDR3 in amino acids: CASSGTPGGLGGNIQYF. DNA of the CDR3: TGTGCCAGCAGTGGTACCCCAGGAGGGCTCGGAGGAAACATTCAGTACTTC.

The V gene is TRBV7-2, the J gene TRBJ2-7, with D possibly being TRBD1 or TRBD2 (5 bases each). Germline CDR1 reads SGHTA; CDR2 reads FQGNSA. The CDR3 covers 16 residues. Trimming pared 0 bases from V and 3 bases from J, leaving 15 bases between. The CDR3 loop reads CASSLAERGPGYEQYF. The CDR3 coding sequence is TGTGCCAGCAGCTTAGCGGAACGGGGCCCGGGCTACGAGCAGTACTTC.

The sample holds many counts of this clonotype. J is TRBJ1-3 and V is TRBV3-1, with D perhaps matching TRBD1 (5 bases). The germline V and J ends were trimmed by 5 bases and 0 bases, with 8 bases remaining between them. CDR3 length: 14 amino acids. Germline CDR1 and CDR2: LGHDT and YNNKEL (reference sequence). The CDR3 protein is CASSDRFSGNTIYF. The CDR3 coding sequence is TGTGCCAGCAGCGACAGATTCTCTGGAAACACCATATATTTT.

Many counts were recorded for this clonotype. The chain links TRBV7-9 to TRBJ2-5; D not certain. Germline V gene lookup returns CDR1 SEHNR and CDR2 FQNEAQ (reference sequence). The V end lost 2 bases, the J end lost 9 bases, and 13 bases lay between the germline ends. The CDR3 is 13 residues long. CDR3 DNA sequence: TGTGCCAGCAGCTTATCAATGGGATTGGCCCAGTACTTC. Its protein product is CASSLSMGLAQYF.

This clonotype was detected many times. Here the CDR3 reads CAIIRAGDPASETQYF. The CDR3 nucleotides are TGTGCCATCATTCGAGCGGGGGATCCAGCCTCGGAGACCCAGTACTTC. This chain joins TRBV10-3 and TRBJ2-5, with TRBD2 matching over 8 bases. The CDR3 totals 16 residues. V was pared by 7 bases and J by 5 bases, with 15 bases of the junction left unmatched. Germline V CDR1 and CDR2: ENHRY, SYGVKD.

This clonotype was seen at least ten times. This chain connects TRBV18 to TRBJ2-7; no clear D. This CDR3 has 14 amino acids. CDR1 KGHSH and CDR2 LQKENI come from the germline V gene. The V end lost 0 bases, the J end lost 4 bases, and 10 bases lay between the germline ends. CDR3 in amino acids: CASSPPALRYEQYF. The CDR3 DNA sequence: TGTGCCAGCTCACCACCAGCTCTGAGGTACGAGCAGTACTTC.

In its sample, this clonotype was seen many times. The rearrangement uses TRBV27 and TRBJ2-1; weak D call: TRBD1 (7 bases). Germline CDR1 and CDR2: MNHEY and SMNVEV (reference sequence). With 4 bases removed from V and 8 bases from J, the gap between germline ends came to 12 bases. The CDR3 has 13 amino acids. The CDR3 loop reads CASSYRGGYEQFF. The CDR3 bases are TGTGCCAGCAGTTACAGGGGAGGCTATGAGCAGTTCTTC.

In its sample, this clonotype was seen many times. The chain joins TRBV25-1 to TRBJ2-3, with D possibly TRBD2 on 6 matching bases. Germline values: CDR1 MGHDK, CDR2 SYGVNS. V dropped 1 base and J dropped 6 bases, with 11 bases sitting between them. The CDR3 spans 14 residues. The DNA of the CDR3 is TGTGCCAGCAGTGAATCACTAGCAACGGATACGCAGTATTTT. Translated, it gives CASSESLATDTQYF.

The chain combines TRBV12-3 or TRBV12-4 with TRBJ2-3; D is undetermined. CDR3 length: 13 residues. Trimming stripped 6 bases from V and 1 base from J, with 8 bases between. CDR3 DNA sequence: TGTGCCAGCAGCTCTTCACGCACAGATACGCAGTATTTT. Protein sequence: CASSSSRTDTQYF.

The V call is TRBV5-1, the J call TRBJ2-1; TRBD2 matches 8 bases. J gave up 6 bases and V 5 bases, and 10 bases lay outside the gene matches. The CDR3 consists of 15 residues. Looked up from germline, CDR1 is SGHRS and CDR2 is YFSETQ. The CDR3 spells CASRETSGRINEQFF. In DNA, the CDR3 is TGCGCCAGCAGAGAAACTAGCGGAAGAATCAATGAGCAGTTCTTC. The whole variable domain, remainder taken from reference TRBV5-1 and TRBJ2-1, is KAGVTQTPRYLIKTRGQQVTLSCSPISGHRSVSWYQQTPGQGLQFLFEYFSETQRNKGNFPGRFSGRQFSNSRSEMNVSTLELGDSALYLCASRETSGRINEQFFGPGTRLTVL.

This clonotype showed up many times. V usage is TRBV6-5 and J usage is TRBJ1-3; D unresolved. Germline CDR1 is MNHEY and CDR2 is SVGAGI. The CDR3 runs 14 residues. Trimming pared 3 bases from V and 2 bases from J, leaving 8 bases between. CDR3 loop: CASSYMRAGNTIYF. Written as DNA, the CDR3 is TGTGCCAGCAGTTATATGCGAGCTGGAAACACCATATATTTT.

At least ten counts were recorded for this clonotype. The rearrangement links TRBV7-9 to TRBJ1-3; no clear D. Trimming removed 6 bases from V and 2 bases from J, with 14 bases in between. The CDR3 consists of 15 residues. Germline V gene data show CDR1 as SEHNR and CDR2 as FQNEAQ (reference sequence). The CDR3 spells CASRPPGGTGNTIYF. For the CDR3, the DNA is TGTGCCAGCAGGCCTCCAGGAGGAACTGGAAACACCATATATTTT.

This clonotype has at least ten counts. The gene calls are TRBV3-1 and TRBJ2-2; D not certain. The CDR3 covers 13 residues. V was pared by 8 bases and J by 6 bases, with 13 bases between. The germline gives CDR1 LGHDT, CDR2 YNNKEL (reference sequence). This CDR3 is CASAPLEAGELFF. Here the CDR3 DNA reads TGTGCCAGCGCCCCCCTCGAGGCCGGGGAGCTGTTTTTT.

For this clonotype: The junction and the germline gene differ at one end; a read error may be behind it. V gene TRBV5-1 combines with J gene TRBJ1-5, with a tentative D call TRBD1 (5 bases). The CDR3 consists of 13 residues. Germline CDR1 SGHRS, CDR2 YFSETQ. CDR3 amino acids: CASSLEGNQPQNF. CDR3 coding DNA: TGCGCCAGCAGTTTGGAGGGGAATCAGCCCCAGAATTTT.

In its sample, this clonotype was seen many times. This sequence joins TRBV5-4 and TRBJ2-7; TRBD2 matches at 11 bases. CDR1 is SGHNT and CDR2 is YYREEE in the germline V gene (reference sequence). The V and J ends lost 1 base and 7 bases, in that order; junction bases with no gene match: 7. The CDR3 totals 15 residues. The CDR3 nucleotides are TGTGCCAGCAGCTTGAATAGCGGGAGGGTTCGGGAGCAGTACTTC. Encoded protein: CASSLNSGRVREQYF.

This clonotype was recorded many times. The chain has TRBV5-5 and TRBJ2-1, with D tentatively TRBD1 (6 bases). Between the trimmed V and J ends, which lost 4 bases and 0 bases, there was a span of 14 bases. The germline V gene encodes CDR1 SGHKS and CDR2 YYEKEE (reference sequence). The CDR3 is made up of 16 amino acids. CDR3 in DNA: TGTGCCAGCAGCCCGCTCACAGGGAGCTCCTACAATGAGCAGTTCTTC. Protein product: CASSPLTGSSYNEQFF. The variable domain in full, with the rest retrieved from reference TRBV5-5 and TRBJ2-1, is DAGVTQSPTHLIKTRGQQVTLRCSPISGHKSVSWYQQVLGQGPQFIFQYYEKEERGRGNFPDRFSARQFPNYSSELNVNALLLGDSALYLCASSPLTGSSYNEQFFGPGTRLTVL.

This clonotype has a count of ten or more. V usage is TRBV5-1 and J usage is TRBJ2-5; TRBD2 matches 10 bases. Germline-derived CDR1 and CDR2 are SGHRS and YFSETQ. V lost 3 bases, J lost 5 bases, and 4 bases stayed unmatched. This CDR3 is built from 14 residues. The CDR3 sequence: CASSSSGRVETQYF. CDR3 bases: TGCGCCAGCAGCTCCAGCGGGAGGGTGGAGACCCAGTACTTC.

This clonotype has a count of ten or more. The chain employs TRBV6-5 and TRBJ2-3; D ambiguous. V gave up 6 bases and J gave up 5 bases, with 12 bases separating them. The CDR3 has 13 residues. Looked up from germline, CDR1 is MNHEY and CDR2 is SVGAGI. As DNA, the CDR3 is TGTGCCAGCAGCCCTCAGGTGGGAGATACGCAGTATTTT. Translated, it gives CASSPQVGDTQYF.

By frequency in the sample, this clonotype is medium-sized. CDR3 in amino acids: CASTKGLSEQFF. CDR3 coding DNA: TGTGCCAGCACCAAAGGACTGTCCGAGCAGTTCTTC. This chain uses TRBV5-5 with TRBJ2-1; perhaps TRBD2 as D (5 bases). The CDR3 has 12 amino acids. Trimming took 6 bases from V and 10 from J, leaving 14 bases between them. Germline CDR1 is SGHKS and CDR2 is YYEKEE (reference sequence).

The chain is built from TRBV25-1 and TRBJ2-3; TRBD2 agrees at 10 bases. The CDR3 has 16 amino acids. Germline V lookup: CDR1 MGHDK, CDR2 SYGVNS. The V and J ends lost 1 base and 0 bases, in that order; junction bases with no gene match: 1. The CDR3 nucleotides are TGTGCCAGCAGTGAATTGGGACTAGCGAGCACAGATACGCAGTATTTT. This encodes CASSELGLASTDTQYF. The full variable domain, in which reference TRBV25-1 and TRBJ2-3 provide the parts outside the CDR3, is EADIYQTPRYLVIGTGKKITLECSQTMGHDKMYWYQQDPGMELHLIHYSYGVNSTEKGDLSSESTVSRIRTEHFPLTLESARPSHTSQYLCASSELGLASTDTQYFGPGTRLTVL.

At least ten counts were recorded for this clonotype. The J gene is TRBJ2-1, the V gene TRBV20-1, with TRBD1 matching 7 bases. The J segment lost 6 bases and the V segment lost 6 bases, leaving 11 bases of the junction unmatched. CDR1 DFQATT and CDR2 SNEGSKA come from the germline V gene (reference sequence). The length of the CDR3 is 14 residues. The CDR3 nucleotides read TGCAGTGCAACGGCCGGGACAGAAATCAATGAGCAGTTCTTC. Residues: CSATAGTEINEQFF.

This clonotype showed up many times. CDR3 sequence reads: CASNTGTGEGEAFF. The CDR3 region has the DNA TGCGCCAGCAATACGGGGACAGGGGAAGGTGAAGCTTTCTTT. The chain has TRBV5-1 and TRBJ1-1; 10 nucleotides align to TRBD1. The CDR3 runs to 14 residues. The junction had 9 bases not matched to a gene; V was cut back by 6 bases and J by 7 bases. CDR1 is SGHRS, CDR2 YFSETQ, per germline.

This clonotype was observed at least ten times. The V gene is TRBV5-8, the J gene TRBJ2-7, with TRBD1 identical over 8 bases. Trimming at V came to 6 bases and at J to 4 bases, leaving 9 bases not matched to a gene. The CDR3 spans 14 residues. Germline V lookup: CDR1 SGHTS, CDR2 YDEGEE. The CDR3 coding sequence is TGTGCCAGCAAACGGGAGACAGGGGCTTACGAGCAGTACTTC. Its translation: CASKRETGAYEQYF.

The gene calls are TRBV19 and TRBJ2-7; unclear D gene. V was trimmed by 7 bases and J by 1 base, leaving 8 bases between them. Germline CDR1 reads LNHDA; CDR2 reads SQIVND (reference sequence). This CDR3 is built from 12 residues. This chain's CDR3 is CASNEVSYEQYF. The CDR3 region has the DNA TGTGCCAGTAATGAGGTTTCCTACGAGCAGTACTTC.

At least ten counts were recorded for this clonotype. This chain links TRBV27 with TRBJ2-7; no clear D. This CDR3 spans 11 amino acids. The germline V gene encodes CDR1 MNHEY and CDR2 SMNVEV (reference sequence). Trimming stripped 4 bases from V and 4 bases from J, with 5 bases between. DNA for the CDR3: TGTGCCAGCAGTTATGGTTACGAGCAGTACTTC. Translated: CASSYGYEQYF.

This clonotype has a count of ten or more. The chain employs TRBV5-1 and TRBJ2-2; the match to TRBD1 covers 11 bases. CDR1 and CDR2 (germline): SGHRS, YFSETQ. This CDR3 contains 16 residues. V lost 2 bases, J lost 4 bases, and 4 bases stayed unmatched. The CDR3 DNA reads TGCGCCAGCAGCTTAGGACAGGGGGCCGGCACCGGGGAGCTGTTTTTT. Translation: CASSLGQGAGTGELFF.

The rearrangement uses TRBV5-1 and TRBJ2-2, with D hard to call. The V and J ends lost 2 bases and 1 base respectively, with 3 bases between them. Germline V lookup: CDR1 SGHRS, CDR2 YFSETQ. The CDR3 has 13 residues. CDR3 DNA: TGCGCCAGCAGCTTCGAGAACACCGGGGAGCTGTTTTTT. Encoded protein: CASSFENTGELFF. The complete variable domain, with remaining parts taken from reference TRBV5-1 and TRBJ2-2, reads KAGVTQTPRYLIKTRGQQVTLSCSPISGHRSVSWYQQTPGQGLQFLFEYFSETQRNKGNFPGRFSGRQFSNSRSEMNVSTLELGDSALYLCASSFENTGELFFGEGSRLTVL.

In its sample, this clonotype was seen many times. The chain employs TRBV6-6 and TRBJ2-7; 8 nucleotides align to TRBD1. Per the germline V gene, CDR1 is MNHNY and CDR2 is SVGAGI (reference sequence). The CDR3 is made up of 16 amino acids. Germline trimming cut 2 bases from V and 3 bases from J; bases unmatched to any gene: 9. CDR3 residues: CASSYADGGQGYEQYF. The CDR3 nucleotides are TGTGCCAGCAGTTACGCCGACGGAGGACAGGGCTACGAGCAGTACTTC.

This clonotype has ten or more counts. This chain connects TRBV28 to TRBJ2-7; 7 bases align to TRBD1. Per the germline V gene, CDR1 is MDHEN and CDR2 is SYDVKM. The J segment lost 0 bases and the V segment lost 3 bases, leaving 14 bases of the junction unmatched. The CDR3 runs to 18 residues. CDR3 loop: CASSLIKTGSGLSYEQYF. The CDR3 nucleotides are TGTGCCAGCAGTTTGATAAAGACAGGGTCTGGTCTCTCCTACGAGCAGTACTTC. Drawing the rest from reference TRBV28 and TRBJ2-7, the complete variable domain is DVKVTQSSRYLVKRTGEKVFLECVQDMDHENMFWYRQDPGLGLRLIYFSYDVKMKEKGDIPEGYSVSREKKERFSLILESASTNQTSMYLCASSLIKTGSGLSYEQYFGPGTRLTVT.

The chain joins TRBV6-2 or TRBV6-3 to TRBJ2-3; 7 nucleotides align to TRBD2. The CDR3 is 14 amino acids. Germline CDR1 is MNHEY and CDR2 is SVGEGT. The chain's CDR3 is CVRSLGTTTDTQYF. The CDR3 DNA reads TGTGTCAGGAGTTTGGGGACTACCACAGATACGCAGTATTTT.